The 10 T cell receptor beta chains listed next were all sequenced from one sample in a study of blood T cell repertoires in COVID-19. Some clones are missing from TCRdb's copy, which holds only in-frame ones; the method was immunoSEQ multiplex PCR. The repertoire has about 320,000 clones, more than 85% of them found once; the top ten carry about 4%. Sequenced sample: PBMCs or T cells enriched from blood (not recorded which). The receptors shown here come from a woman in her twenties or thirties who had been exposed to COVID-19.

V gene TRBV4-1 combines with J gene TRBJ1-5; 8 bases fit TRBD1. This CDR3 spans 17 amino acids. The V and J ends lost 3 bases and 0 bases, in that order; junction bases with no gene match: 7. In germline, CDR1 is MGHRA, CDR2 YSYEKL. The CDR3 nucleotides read TGCGCCAGCAGCCATGTTGGGACAGGTTATAGCAATCAGCCCCAGCATTTT. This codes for CASSHVGTGYSNQPQHF.

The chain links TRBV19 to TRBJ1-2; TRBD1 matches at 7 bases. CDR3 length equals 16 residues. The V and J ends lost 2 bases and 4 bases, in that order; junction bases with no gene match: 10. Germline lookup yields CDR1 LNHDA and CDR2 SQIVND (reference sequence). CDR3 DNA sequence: TGTGCCAGTAGTATAAGGCCTGAACAGGGGATCTATGGCTACACCTTC. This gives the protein CASSIRPEQGIYGYTF.

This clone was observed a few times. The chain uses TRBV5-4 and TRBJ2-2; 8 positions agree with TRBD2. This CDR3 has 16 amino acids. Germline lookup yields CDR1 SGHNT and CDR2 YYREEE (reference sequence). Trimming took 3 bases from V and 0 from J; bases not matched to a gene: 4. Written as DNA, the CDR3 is TGTGCCAGCAGCTGGAGCGGGGGACCGAACACCGGGGAGCTGTTTTTT. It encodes CASSWSGGPNTGELFF.

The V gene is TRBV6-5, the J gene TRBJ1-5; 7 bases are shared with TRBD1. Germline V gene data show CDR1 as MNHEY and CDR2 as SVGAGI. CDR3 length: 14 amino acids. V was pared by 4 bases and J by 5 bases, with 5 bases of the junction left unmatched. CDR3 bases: TGTGCCAGCAGTTCGCTAGGGGGCTATCAGCCCCAGCATTTT. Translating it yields CASSSLGGYQPQHF.

CDR3 DNA sequence: TGTGCCAGCAGCTACTTGAGGGGGGGCTCGGATACGCAGTATTTT. It yields the protein CASSYLRGGSDTQYF. The chain uses TRBV7-8 and TRBJ2-3, with a tentative D call TRBD2 (7 bases). V lost 4 bases and J lost 6, with 17 bases in between. Germline V gene sequence: CDR1 SGHVS, CDR2 FQNEAQ. This CDR3 region has 15 residues.

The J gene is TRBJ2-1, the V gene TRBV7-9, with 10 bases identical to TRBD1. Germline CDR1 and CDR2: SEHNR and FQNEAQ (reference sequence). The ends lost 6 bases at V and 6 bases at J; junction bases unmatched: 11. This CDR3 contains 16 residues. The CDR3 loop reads CASSPGTGDIVNEQFF. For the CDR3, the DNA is TGTGCCAGCAGTCCCGGGACAGGGGATATCGTCAATGAGCAGTTCTTC.

The CDR3 nucleotides read TGCGCCAGCAGCCCGAGGGGGCGTACTGCTGGAAACACCATATATTTT. It yields the protein CASSPRGRTAGNTIYF. This sequence joins TRBV5-1 and TRBJ1-3; 7 bases agree with TRBD1. In germline, CDR1 is SGHRS, CDR2 YFSETQ. The V and J ends lost 4 bases and 2 bases, in that order; junction bases with no gene match: 9. The CDR3 is made up of 16 amino acids.

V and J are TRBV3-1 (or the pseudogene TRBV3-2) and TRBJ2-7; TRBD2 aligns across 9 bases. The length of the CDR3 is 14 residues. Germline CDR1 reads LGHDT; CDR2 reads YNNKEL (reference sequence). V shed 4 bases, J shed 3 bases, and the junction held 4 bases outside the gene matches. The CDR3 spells CASSLRLADYEQYF. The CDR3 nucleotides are TGTGCCAGCAGCCTTCGACTAGCGGACTACGAGCAGTACTTC.

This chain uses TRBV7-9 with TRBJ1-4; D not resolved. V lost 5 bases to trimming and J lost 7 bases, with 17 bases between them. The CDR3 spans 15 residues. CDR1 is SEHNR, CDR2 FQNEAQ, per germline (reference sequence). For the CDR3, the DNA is TGTGCCAGCAGCACCCATGACACGATCCGTGAAAAACTGTTTTTT. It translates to CASSTHDTIREKLFF.

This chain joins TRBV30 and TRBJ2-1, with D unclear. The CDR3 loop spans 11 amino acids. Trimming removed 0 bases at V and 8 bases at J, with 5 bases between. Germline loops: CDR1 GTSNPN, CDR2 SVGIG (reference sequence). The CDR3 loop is CAWSVLDEQFF. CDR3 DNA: TGTGCCTGGAGTGTACTGGATGAGCAGTTCTTC.